Shown below are 7 T cell receptor delta chains from a single sample sequenced in a study of delta chain sequences of gamma delta T cells. TCRdb re-called the 5' RACE reads with CATT. The sample holds under 500 delta-chain clones, around 40% seen once. Material for sequencing was either unsorted cells or a sorted T cell fraction (not recorded which). The source is a human donor in good health.

By proportion, this clone is large. This chain uses TRDV2 with TRDJ1, with TRDD3 identical over 11 bases. Germline CDR1 is GEAIGNYY and CDR2 is EKD. V trimming: 3 bases; J trimming: 7 bases; junction bases outside the gene matches: 15. The CDR3 spans 17 residues. The CDR3 loop is CACDPVLHGGYAGKLIF. DNA of the CDR3: TGTGCCTGTGACCCAGTCTTACATGGGGGATACGCGGGTAAACTCATCTTT.

This clone counts as large. This rearrangement joins TRDV2 to TRDJ1, with D hard to call. V lost 0 bases to trimming and J lost 0 bases, with 10 bases between them. Germline values: CDR1 GEAIGNYY, CDR2 EKD. The CDR3 extends over 15 amino acids. The CDR3 sequence: CACDTLRPHTDKLIF. The CDR3 nucleotides read TGTGCCTGTGACACCCTAAGACCCCACACCGATAAACTCATCTTT.

By share, this clone ranks as large. This rearrangement joins TRDV2 to TRDJ1, with 13 bases fitting TRDD3. V gave up 0 bases and J gave up 6 bases; unmatched junction bases: 9. Germline-derived CDR1 and CDR2 are GEAIGNYY and EKD. The CDR3 consists of 17 residues. The CDR3 region is CACDTLLLGDTRNKLIF. The CDR3 DNA follows: TGTGCCTGTGACACCCTCTTACTGGGGGATACGCGGAATAAACTCATCTTT.

A remark on this clone: The protein in TCRdb stems from a much larger clone and differs at residue 2 from this DNA's translation, likely a read error; here the protein is translated from the DNA. The chain recombines TRDV2 with TRDJ1; TRDD3 agrees at 7 bases. The CDR3 sequence is 20 residues long. CDR1 is GEAIGNYY and CDR2 is EKD in the germline V gene. The CDR3 region is CSCDTVGDHLNQLYTDKLIF. DNA of the CDR3: TGTTCCTGTGACACCGTGGGGGACCATTTAAACCAGCTGTACACCGATAAACTCATCTTT.

The rearrangement joins TRDV2 to TRDJ1, with 7 bases identical to TRDD3. CDR3 length: 18 amino acids. Germline trimming cut 3 bases from V and 1 base from J; bases unmatched to any gene: 16. The germline gives CDR1 GEAIGNYY, CDR2 EKD. The CDR3 region is CACDPRFRAWGTTDKLIF. As DNA, the CDR3 is TGTGCCTGTGACCCGCGCTTCCGAGCGTGGGGGACCACCGATAAACTCATCTTT.

For the J gene the call is TRDJ1; the V gene lacks a call; the D call in the table, TRDD3, was not verified against the DNA. The CDR3 length is 12 residues. The CDR3 reads CSVLGEPDKLIF. CDR3 coding DNA: TGTTCAGTACTGGGGGAACCCGATAAACTCATCTTT.

Sample share makes this clone large. The chain uses TRDV2 and TRDJ1; 12 bases are shared with TRDD3. There are 20 residues in the CDR3. Germline V gene sequence: CDR1 GEAIGNYY, CDR2 EKD. Germline trimming cut 0 bases from V and 0 bases from J; bases unmatched to any gene: 13. CDR3 loop: CACDTVGLGDTGGYTDKLIF. CDR3 DNA: TGTGCCTGTGACACCGTCGGTCTGGGGGATACGGGTGGGTACACCGATAAACTCATCTTT.